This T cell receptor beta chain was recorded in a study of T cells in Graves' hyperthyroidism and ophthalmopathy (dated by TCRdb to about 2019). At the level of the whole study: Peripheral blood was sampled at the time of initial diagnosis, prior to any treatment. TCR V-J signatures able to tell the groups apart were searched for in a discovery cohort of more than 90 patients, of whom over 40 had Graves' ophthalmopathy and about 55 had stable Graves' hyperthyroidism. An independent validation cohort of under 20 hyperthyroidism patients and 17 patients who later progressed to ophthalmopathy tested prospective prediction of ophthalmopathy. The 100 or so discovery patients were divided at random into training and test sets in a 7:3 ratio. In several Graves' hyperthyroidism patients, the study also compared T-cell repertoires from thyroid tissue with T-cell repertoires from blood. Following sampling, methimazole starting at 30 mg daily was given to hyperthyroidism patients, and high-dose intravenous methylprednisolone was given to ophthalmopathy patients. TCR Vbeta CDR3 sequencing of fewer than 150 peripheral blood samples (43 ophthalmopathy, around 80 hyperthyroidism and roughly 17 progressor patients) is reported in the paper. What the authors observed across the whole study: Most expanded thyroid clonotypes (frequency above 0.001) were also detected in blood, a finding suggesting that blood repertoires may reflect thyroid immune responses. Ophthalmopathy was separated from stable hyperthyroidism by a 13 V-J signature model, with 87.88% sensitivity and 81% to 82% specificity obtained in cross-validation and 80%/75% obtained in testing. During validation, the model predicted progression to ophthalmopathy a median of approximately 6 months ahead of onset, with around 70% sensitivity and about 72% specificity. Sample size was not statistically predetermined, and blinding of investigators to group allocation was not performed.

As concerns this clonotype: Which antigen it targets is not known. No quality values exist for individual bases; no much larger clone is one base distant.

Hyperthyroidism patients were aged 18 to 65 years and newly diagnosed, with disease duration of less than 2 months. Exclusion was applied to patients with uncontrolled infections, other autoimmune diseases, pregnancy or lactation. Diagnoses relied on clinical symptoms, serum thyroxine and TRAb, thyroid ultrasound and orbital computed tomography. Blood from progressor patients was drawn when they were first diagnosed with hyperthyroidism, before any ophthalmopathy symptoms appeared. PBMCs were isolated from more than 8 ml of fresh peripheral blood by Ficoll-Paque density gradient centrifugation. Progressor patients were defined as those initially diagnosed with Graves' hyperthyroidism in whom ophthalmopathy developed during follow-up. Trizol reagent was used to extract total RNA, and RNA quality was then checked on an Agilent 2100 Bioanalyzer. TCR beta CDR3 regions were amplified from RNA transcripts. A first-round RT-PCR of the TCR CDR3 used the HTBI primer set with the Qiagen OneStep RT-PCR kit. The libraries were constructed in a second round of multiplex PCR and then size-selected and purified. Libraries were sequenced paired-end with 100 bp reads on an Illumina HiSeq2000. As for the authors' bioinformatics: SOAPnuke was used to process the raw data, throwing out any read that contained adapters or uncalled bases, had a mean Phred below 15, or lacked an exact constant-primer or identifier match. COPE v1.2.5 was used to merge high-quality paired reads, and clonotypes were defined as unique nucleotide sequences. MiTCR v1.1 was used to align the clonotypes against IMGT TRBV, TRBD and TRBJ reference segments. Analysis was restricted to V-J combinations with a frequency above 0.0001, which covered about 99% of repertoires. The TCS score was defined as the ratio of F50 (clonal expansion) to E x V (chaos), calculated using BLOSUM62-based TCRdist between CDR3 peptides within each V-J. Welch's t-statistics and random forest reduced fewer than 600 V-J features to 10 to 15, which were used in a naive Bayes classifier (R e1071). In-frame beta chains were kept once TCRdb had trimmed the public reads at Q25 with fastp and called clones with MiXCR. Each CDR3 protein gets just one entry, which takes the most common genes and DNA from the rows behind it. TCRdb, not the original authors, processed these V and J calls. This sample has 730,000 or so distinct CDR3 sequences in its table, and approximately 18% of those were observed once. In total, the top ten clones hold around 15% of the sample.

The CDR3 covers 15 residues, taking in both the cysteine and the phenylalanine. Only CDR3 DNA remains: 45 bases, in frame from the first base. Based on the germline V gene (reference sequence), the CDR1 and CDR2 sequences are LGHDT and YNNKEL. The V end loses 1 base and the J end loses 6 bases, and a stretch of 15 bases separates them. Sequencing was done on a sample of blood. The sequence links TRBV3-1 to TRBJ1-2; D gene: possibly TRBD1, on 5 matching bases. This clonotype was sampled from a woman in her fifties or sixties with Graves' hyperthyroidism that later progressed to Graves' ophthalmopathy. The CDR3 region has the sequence CASSQGRTVGDGYTF. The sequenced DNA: TGTGCCAGCAGCCAAGGGCGGACTGTGGGGGATGGCTACACCTTC.